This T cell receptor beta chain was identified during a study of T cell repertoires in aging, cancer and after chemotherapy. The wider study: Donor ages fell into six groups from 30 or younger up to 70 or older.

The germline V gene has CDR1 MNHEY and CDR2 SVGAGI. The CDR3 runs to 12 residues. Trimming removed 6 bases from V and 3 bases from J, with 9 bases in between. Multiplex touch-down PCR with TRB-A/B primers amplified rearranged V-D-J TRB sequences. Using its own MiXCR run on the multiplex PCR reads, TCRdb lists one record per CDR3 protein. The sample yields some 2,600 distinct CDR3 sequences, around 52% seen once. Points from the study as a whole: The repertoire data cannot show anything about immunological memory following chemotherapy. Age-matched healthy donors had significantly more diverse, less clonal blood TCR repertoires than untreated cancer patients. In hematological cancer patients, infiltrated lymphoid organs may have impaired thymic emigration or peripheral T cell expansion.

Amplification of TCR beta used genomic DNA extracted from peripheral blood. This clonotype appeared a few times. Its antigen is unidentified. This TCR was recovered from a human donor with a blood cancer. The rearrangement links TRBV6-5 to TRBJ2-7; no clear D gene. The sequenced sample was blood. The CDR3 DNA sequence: TGTGCCAGCAGCCCGAAGTACTACGAGCAGTACTTC. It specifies CASSPKYYEQYF.